These 17 T cell receptor beta chains came from one sample sequenced in a study of shared clonotypes between healthy human individuals. TCRdb's table, derived via immunoSEQ multiplex PCR, lists solely in-frame clones and lacks some. Among roughly 1.5 million clones listed, 95% to 99% were seen once. The sequenced sample was naive CD4+ T cells sorted from blood. Subset in this sample: CD45RA+ positively selected. The receptors derive from a young man in good health.

This sequence joins TRBV6-5 and TRBJ2-7; 7 bases are shared with TRBD1. Looked up from germline, CDR1 is MNHEY and CDR2 is SVGAGI. V dropped 3 bases and J dropped 0; count of bases not matched to a gene: 5. The CDR3 is 15 residues long. CDR3 sequence: CASSYLTGSSYEQYF. CDR3 nucleotide sequence: TGTGCCAGCAGTTATCTGACAGGGAGCTCCTACGAGCAGTACTTC.

The V call is TRBV5-1, the J call TRBJ2-7; possible D gene TRBD2, 6 bases. The CDR3 is 14 amino acids. The germline gives CDR1 SGHRS, CDR2 YFSETQ. The V end was cut by 0 bases, the J end by 5 bases, with 12 bases between. Written as DNA, the CDR3 is TGCGCCAGCAGCTTGGTTCGGGGGTTCGACGAGCAGTACTTC. This sequence encodes CASSLVRGFDEQYF. Based on the CDR3 plus reference TRBV5-1 and TRBJ2-7, the full variable domain is KAGVTQTPRYLIKTRGQQVTLSCSPISGHRSVSWYQQTPGQGLQFLFEYFSETQRNKGNFPGRFSGRQFSNSRSEMNVSTLELGDSALYLCASSLVRGFDEQYFGPGTRLTVT.

This chain joins TRBV7-9 and TRBJ1-3; D unresolved. Per germline, CDR1 SEHNR and CDR2 FQNEAQ (reference sequence). V lost 4 bases, J lost 6 bases, and 7 bases lay in between. This CDR3 comprises 12 residues. The CDR3 is CASSSETNTIYF. The CDR3 nucleotides are TGTGCCAGCAGCTCCGAGACAAACACCATATATTTT.

The chain links TRBV7-9 to TRBJ2-6; D call uncertain. Trimming left V 5 bases short and J 0 bases short, with 11 bases between. The CDR3 is made up of 16 amino acids. The germline gives CDR1 SEHNR, CDR2 FQNEAQ (reference sequence). The CDR3 DNA follows: TGTGCCAGCAGCAAAGCAGTGAGCTCTGGGGCCAACGTCCTGACTTTC. Its translation: CASSKAVSSGANVLTF.

The chain uses TRBV4-1 and TRBJ2-3; D gene unclear. The CDR3 spans 17 residues. Germline V gene data show CDR1 as MGHRA and CDR2 as YSYEKL. The germline V and J ends were trimmed by 0 bases and 2 bases, with 15 bases remaining between them. The CDR3 is CASSQDPSIDDTDTQYF. The CDR3 nucleotides are TGCGCCAGCAGCCAAGATCCCTCTATTGACGACACAGATACGCAGTATTTT.

The V gene is TRBV5-4, the J gene TRBJ2-7; D possibly uses TRBD1 or TRBD2 (6 bases each). Germline V gene sequence: CDR1 SGHNT, CDR2 YYREEE (reference sequence). The germline V and J ends were trimmed by 4 bases and 7 bases, with 15 bases remaining between them. The CDR3 runs 13 residues. CDR3 sequence (DNA): TGTGCCAGCAGCCAGACGGGGGCGGGTGAGCAGTACTTC. This sequence encodes CASSQTGAGEQYF.

This clone was found once. DNA for the CDR3: TGCGCCAGCAGCTTGGCCTTATCGGTAGGTTACGAGCAGTACTTC. It is translated as CASSLALSVGYEQYF. The V call is TRBV5-1, the J call TRBJ2-7; the D is unclear. The CDR3 is 15 residues long. Looked up from germline, CDR1 is SGHRS and CDR2 is YFSETQ. The germline V and J ends were trimmed by 0 bases and 4 bases, with 14 bases remaining between them.

J is TRBJ2-3 and V is TRBV5-1; D remains ambiguous. The V gene's germline CDR1 is SGHRS and CDR2 YFSETQ. The CDR3 spans 14 residues. Trimming shortened V by 0 bases and J by 2 bases, and 7 bases separated the two germline ends. The DNA for the CDR3 is TGCGCCAGCAGCTTGGGGCCCCACACAGATACGCAGTATTTT. Protein sequence: CASSLGPHTDTQYF.

In this sample, this clone turned up once. The rearrangement links TRBV29-1 to TRBJ2-7; 9 bases line up with TRBD2. The CDR3 loop spans 13 amino acids. J gave up 3 bases and V 7 bases, and 7 bases lay outside the gene matches. CDR1 is SQVTM and CDR2 is ANQGSEA in the germline V gene. The CDR3 loop reads CSATISGSYEQYF. CDR3 nucleotide sequence: TGCAGCGCTACTATTAGCGGGAGCTACGAGCAGTACTTC.

The gene calls are TRBV18 and TRBJ2-3; 12 bases agree with TRBD2. The CDR3 runs 17 residues. Germline CDR1 KGHSH, CDR2 LQKENI. The V gene end was trimmed by 1 base and the J gene end by 4 bases; junction bases not matched to a gene: 6. CDR3 in amino acids: CASSPLTSGSLADTQYF. The CDR3 DNA reads TGTGCCAGCTCACCACTGACTAGCGGGAGTTTAGCAGATACGCAGTATTTT.

This chain uses TRBV4-2 with TRBJ2-1, with 8 nucleotides matching TRBD2. The V gene end was trimmed by 1 base and the J gene end by 4 bases; junction bases not matched to a gene: 9. This CDR3 contains 17 residues. Looked up from germline, CDR1 is LGHNA and CDR2 is YNFKEQ. Here the CDR3 reads CASSQAANSGKYNEQFF. The CDR3, as DNA: TGTGCCAGCAGCCAAGCGGCGAATAGCGGGAAGTACAATGAGCAGTTCTTC.

The gene calls are TRBV19 and TRBJ2-1, with 11 nucleotides matching TRBD2. This CDR3 is 13 amino acids long. Germline lookup yields CDR1 LNHDA and CDR2 SQIVND (reference sequence). With 7 bases clipped from V and 9 bases from J, the junction kept 5 bases outside the gene matches. The CDR3 DNA reads TGTGCCAGTAAAACTAGCGGGAGAGGTGAGCAGTTCTTC. It specifies CASKTSGRGEQFF.

The V and J genes are TRBV18 and TRBJ2-7; D is perhaps TRBD1 or TRBD2 (5 bases each). Germline values: CDR1 KGHSH, CDR2 LQKENI. V was shortened by 3 bases and J by 6 bases, with 12 bases between the two germline ends. The CDR3 contains 13 residues. This CDR3 is CASSPGTAVEQYF. The DNA of the CDR3 is TGTGCCAGCTCACCCGGGACGGCAGTCGAGCAGTACTTC.

Notes on this clone: The identical CDR3 is also encoded by other nucleotide sequences in the sample. This chain uses TRBV25-1 with TRBJ1-2; the D gene is possibly TRBD1 (5 bases). Trimming pared 2 bases from V and 5 bases from J, leaving 6 bases between. The CDR3 has 12 residues. Germline-derived CDR1 and CDR2 are MGHDK and SYGVNS. CDR3 bases: TGTGCCAGCAGTGAAGGGGCTTATGGCTACACCTTC. This sequence encodes CASSEGAYGYTF.

V usage is TRBV5-1 and J usage is TRBJ2-5; 7 bases fit TRBD2. Germline CDR1 reads SGHRS; CDR2 reads YFSETQ. V was pared by 2 bases and J by 9 bases, with 13 bases of the junction left unmatched. The CDR3 is made up of 15 amino acids. CDR3 residues: CASSFGTTNPAAQYF. The CDR3 coding sequence is TGCGCCAGCAGCTTCGGGACTACCAATCCTGCGGCCCAGTACTTC.

The chain recombines TRBV6-4 with TRBJ2-1; 8 bases line up with TRBD2. Per germline, CDR1 MRHNA and CDR2 SNTAGT. Trimming at V came to 2 bases and at J to 5 bases, leaving 8 bases not matched to a gene. The CDR3 loop spans 16 amino acids. The CDR3 coding sequence is TGTGCCAGCAGTGACACCTTTCGGGAGGGTAACAATGAGCAGTTCTTC. It is translated as CASSDTFREGNNEQFF.

The chain employs TRBV20-1 and TRBJ1-2; D uncertain. The CDR3 is 10 residues long. V lost 6 bases, J lost 7 bases, and 9 bases lay in between. Germline V gives CDR1 DFQATT, CDR2 SNEGSKA (reference sequence). CDR3 protein: CSAGRSGYTF. CDR3 bases: TGCAGTGCGGGGAGGAGTGGCTACACCTTC.